This T cell receptor beta chain derives from a study of T cell responses to AZD1222 COVID-19 vaccine. TCRdb keeps only in-frame clones here, not all; method: immunoSEQ multiplex PCR. The sample includes fewer than 120,000 clones, just under 95% of them seen just once. Per germline, CDR1 LGHNA and CDR2 YSLEER. The CDR3 has 20 residues. V was pared by 0 bases and J by 4 bases, with 17 bases of the junction left unmatched. This sequence originates from an adult who received the AZD1222 COVID-19 vaccine. The V call is TRBV4-3, the J call TRBJ1-4; 7 bases align to TRBD1. Here the sequenced sample was peripheral blood, taken 28 days after the second AZD1222 dose. The CDR3 region has the DNA TGCGCCAGCAGCCAAGATTTATTGGCGGGACAGCCAGCCCTTAATGAAAAACTGTTTTTT. Protein: CASSQDLLAGQPALNEKLFF.